The 28 T cell receptor beta chains in this list originate from one sample, sequenced in a study of Graves' ophthalmopathy and Graves' hyperthyroidism (dated by TCRdb to 2016 to 2018). The run used an Illumina HiSeq 2000. TCR beta CDR3 regions were amplified from RNA transcripts for repertoire sequencing. A first-round RT-PCR used HTBI primers with the Qiagen OneStep RT-PCR kit, followed by a second-round multiplex PCR, size selection and purification. TCRdb handled the public reads itself, with Q25 trimming in fastp and clone calling in MiXCR, and kept productive beta chains. Each entry is one CDR3 protein sequence, shown with its most common DNA and genes. This sample lists about 740,000 distinct CDR3 sequences; 40% were detected once. 44% of the sample is held by the ten biggest clonotypes. Specimen: peripheral blood. The source of these receptors is an adult man with Graves' ophthalmopathy.

The chain is built from TRBV25-1 and TRBJ1-2; 7 bases align to TRBD1. Germline V CDR1 and CDR2: MGHDK, SYGVNS. The ends lost 8 bases at V and 2 bases at J; junction bases unmatched: 8. The CDR3 has 14 residues. The CDR3 sequence is CASPRTGRNYGYTF. Here the CDR3 DNA reads TGTGCCAGCCCCCGGACAGGACGAAACTATGGCTACACCTTC.

This clonotype was detected ten times or more. The chain recombines TRBV14 with TRBJ2-6; D is unresolved. CDR3 length: 13 amino acids. Looked up from germline, CDR1 is SGHDN and CDR2 is FVKESK. Trimming stripped 4 bases from V and 6 bases from J, with 7 bases between. In nucleotides, the CDR3 is TGTGCCAGCAGCCCTCAACTGGCCAACGTCCTGACTTTC. This encodes CASSPQLANVLTF.

This clonotype occurred many times. The chain employs TRBV7-9 and TRBJ1-2; D remains unclear. V lost 6 bases, J lost 3 bases, and 11 bases lay in between. Germline assignment: CDR1 SEHNR and CDR2 FQNEAQ (reference sequence). CDR3 length: 13 residues. The CDR3 bases are TGTGCCAGCAGGGCGGACGGATACTATGGCTACACCTTC. Protein product: CASRADGYYGYTF.

Comments on this clonotype: A read error may be the cause here, since a much bigger clone is one base away. The genes are TRBV20-1 and TRBJ1-1, with a possible D match to TRBD1 (5 bases). V shed 4 bases and J shed 3 bases, with 15 bases lying between them. CDR1 and CDR2 from the germline V gene are DFQATT and SNEGSKA (reference sequence). The CDR3 spans 14 residues. CDR3 in amino acids: CSATNGAAYTEAFF. The CDR3 nucleotides are TGCAGTGCTACCAACGGGGCAGCTTACACTGAAGCTTTCTTT.

The chain joins TRBV12-3 or TRBV12-4 to TRBJ1-1; weak D call: TRBD1 (5 bases). The CDR3 loop spans 19 amino acids. The germline V and J ends were trimmed by 2 bases and 1 base, with 23 bases remaining between them. CDR3 sequence reads: CASSLRILVDSWSNTEAFF. The CDR3 coding sequence is TGTGCCAGCAGTTTAAGAATCCTAGTTGACAGTTGGTCGAACACTGAAGCTTTCTTT.

This clonotype was counted ten times or more. V usage is TRBV7-3 and J usage is TRBJ1-2; 10 positions agree with TRBD1. The CDR3 length is 12 residues. Germline V gene sequence: CDR1 SGHTA, CDR2 FQGTGA. The CDR3 protein is CPQFGTGEGYTF. CDR3 nucleotides: TGTCCCCAATTTGGGACAGGGGAAGGCTACACCTTC.

The chain is built from TRBV20-1 and TRBJ2-5; 13 bases fit TRBD2. This CDR3 comprises 14 residues. J lost 4 bases, V lost 7 bases, and 6 bases had no gene match. Germline CDR1 is DFQATT and CDR2 is SNEGSKA (reference sequence). CDR3 nucleotides: TGCAGTGAAAGGACTAGCGGGAGACGAGAGACCCAGTACTTC. This sequence encodes CSERTSGRRETQYF.

The genes are TRBV29-1 and TRBJ1-1; 9 nucleotides match TRBD1. The CDR3 totals 15 residues. The V gene's germline CDR1 is SQVTM and CDR2 ANQGSEA. Trimming at V came to 2 bases and at J to 5 bases, leaving 9 bases not matched to a gene. The CDR3 spells CSVELGATGGTEAFF. The CDR3, as DNA: TGCAGCGTTGAATTGGGGGCGACAGGGGGGACTGAAGCTTTCTTT.

This clonotype came up a few times. This chain joins TRBV5-6 and TRBJ2-7; TRBD1 matches 9 bases. The CDR3 is 15 residues long. The V gene end was trimmed by 4 bases and the J gene end by 8 bases; junction bases not matched to a gene: 13. CDR1 SGHDT and CDR2 YYEEEE come from the germline V gene. DNA of the CDR3: TGTGCCAGCAGCCCAAACAGGGGGCGAATTGGTCAGCAGTACTTC. Translation: CASSPNRGRIGQQYF. Based on the CDR3 plus reference TRBV5-6 and TRBJ2-7, the full variable domain is DAGVTQSPTHLIKTRGQQVTLRCSPKSGHDTVSWYQQALGQGPQFIFQYYEEEERQRGNFPDRFSGHQFPNYSSELNVNALLLGDSALYLCASSPNRGRIGQQYFGPGTRLTVT.

V gene TRBV2 combines with J gene TRBJ1-5; weak D call: TRBD1 (5 bases). Trimming took 1 base from V and 10 from J, leaving 17 bases between them. Germline CDR1 and CDR2: SNHLY and FYNNEI. This CDR3 is 15 amino acids long. The CDR3 coding sequence is TGTGCCAGCAGTGAAGTATGGGTTTCGGGGGGACCCCAGCATTTT. The encoded protein is CASSEVWVSGGPQHF.

This clonotype was counted a few times. The chain uses TRBV12-3 or TRBV12-4 and TRBJ2-7; no definite D call. V was clipped by 8 bases and J by 5 bases, with 16 bases between them. This CDR3 comprises 13 residues. In nucleotides, the CDR3 is TGTGCCAGCTCACCAACAGTCTGGAACGAGCAGTACTTC. It yields the protein CASSPTVWNEQYF.

This rearrangement joins TRBV7-9 to TRBJ2-7; TRBD2 matches at 8 bases. Per germline, CDR1 SEHNR and CDR2 FQNEAQ (reference sequence). Losses at the gene ends were 2 bases for V and 7 bases for J; bases not matched to a gene: 7. There are 14 residues in the CDR3. This CDR3 is CASSLSGRVDEQYF. CDR3 sequence (DNA): TGTGCCAGCAGCTTATCCGGGAGGGTTGATGAGCAGTACTTC. The full variable domain, its missing parts supplied by reference TRBV7-9 and TRBJ2-7, is DTGVSQNPRHKITKRGQNVTFRCDPISEHNRLYWYRQTLGQGPEFLTYFQNEAQLEKSRLLSDRFSAERPKGSFSTLEIQRTEQGDSAMYLCASSLSGRVDEQYFGPGTRLTVT.

This clonotype has a handful of counts. The genes are TRBV7-9 and TRBJ2-7; D is perhaps TRBD1 (5 bases). The CDR3 is made up of 15 amino acids. Trimming removed 5 bases from V and 1 base from J, with 15 bases in between. The germline gives CDR1 SEHNR, CDR2 FQNEAQ (reference sequence). The CDR3 here is CASSAPGLGSYEQYF. The CDR3 coding sequence is TGTGCCAGCAGCGCCCCAGGGTTAGGGTCCTACGAGCAGTACTTC.

Points on this clonotype: An end of the junction differs from the germline gene, which may be a read error. The CDR3: CASSYPGRGETQYF. For the CDR3, the DNA is TGTGCCAGCAGTTACCCCGGTAGGGGTGAGACCCAGTACTTC. The chain recombines TRBV10-3 with TRBJ2-5; tentatively, D is TRBD1 (5 bases). Germline CDR1 reads ENHRY; CDR2 reads SYGVKD. The CDR3 runs 14 residues.

This clonotype came up many times. The V and J genes are TRBV7-2 and TRBJ2-5; a weak D match, TRBD1 (5 bases). Trimming cost V 1 base and J 4 bases, with 19 bases left between them. Germline assignment: CDR1 SGHTA and CDR2 FQGNSA. CDR3 length equals 17 residues. CDR3 in amino acids: CASSLEVRQGNRETQYF. The CDR3, as DNA: TGTGCCAGCAGCTTAGAGGTCAGGCAGGGTAATCGAGAGACCCAGTACTTC.

This chain uses TRBV2 with TRBJ2-7; weak D call: TRBD2 (5 bases). Between the trimmed V and J ends, which lost 7 bases and 4 bases, there was a span of 8 bases. The CDR3 has 11 amino acids. CDR1 is SNHLY and CDR2 is FYNNEI in the germline V gene. CDR3 nucleotides: TGTGCCAGCAACGGGGATTACGAGCAGTACTTC. Translation gives CASNGDYEQYF.

The chain employs TRBV20-1 and TRBJ1-5, with 7 bases fitting TRBD1. This CDR3 is 13 amino acids long. The trim removed 3 bases at V and 6 bases at J, leaving 5 bases unmatched. Germline V CDR1 and CDR2: DFQATT, SNEGSKA (reference sequence). In DNA, the CDR3 is TGCAGTGCTAGGGGGACAGTGGTTCAGCCCCAGCATTTT. Residues: CSARGTVVQPQHF.

In this sample, this clonotype turned up many times. The chain couples TRBV7-9 to TRBJ1-2; D is perhaps TRBD1 (5 bases). Germline loops: CDR1 SEHNR, CDR2 FQNEAQ (reference sequence). The ends were cut back, 0 bases at V and 0 bases at J, with 11 bases in the middle. This CDR3 is 16 amino acids long. In DNA, the CDR3 is TGTGCCAGCAGCTTAGCCAGGGAGGTAACTAACTATGGCTACACCTTC. It is translated as CASSLAREVTNYGYTF.

Points on this clonotype: Its ends do not fully match the called genes, so a read error is possible. The V and J genes are TRBV20-1 and TRBJ1-4, with a tentative D call TRBD1 (5 bases). CDR1 and CDR2 from the germline V gene are DFQATT and SNEGSKA (reference sequence). The CDR3 loop spans 15 amino acids. The CDR3 region is CSARGPYGTNEKLLF. CDR3 DNA: TGCAGTGCCCGGGGACCCTATGGGACTAATGAAAAACTGCTTTTT.

This clonotype was seen a few times. This chain connects TRBV5-1 to TRBJ2-7; 8 bases align to TRBD2. Germline V gene sequence: CDR1 SGHRS, CDR2 YFSETQ. The CDR3 spans 13 residues. The V segment lost 3 bases and the J segment 6 bases; nucleotides outside the gene matches: 5. The CDR3 spells CASSSGREVEQYF. The CDR3 DNA follows: TGCGCCAGCAGCTCCGGGAGGGAAGTCGAGCAGTACTTC. Looking up the rest from reference TRBV5-1 and TRBJ2-7 gives the full variable domain: KAGVTQTPRYLIKTRGQQVTLSCSPISGHRSVSWYQQTPGQGLQFLFEYFSETQRNKGNFPGRFSGRQFSNSRSEMNVSTLELGDSALYLCASSSGREVEQYFGPGTRLTVT.

Comment on this clonotype: A much larger clone lies a single base off, so this may be a read error. This likely comes from a read error, as the CDR3 has no conserved phenylalanine or tryptophan at its end. V and J are TRBV7-9 and TRBJ1-1; D not resolved. Germline CDR1 is SEHNR and CDR2 is FQNEAQ (reference sequence). The CDR3 is 15 residues long. The V gene lost 2 bases and the J gene lost 4 bases, with 14 bases spanning the gap. The CDR3 spells CASSLSGTWATEAFC. In DNA, the CDR3 is TGTGCCAGCAGCTTATCTGGAACCTGGGCCACTGAAGCTTTCTGT.

This clonotype appeared a single time. This may be a read error, as it is one base from a much larger clone. The rearrangement joins TRBV9 to TRBJ2-5, with 8 positions matching TRBD2. The V gene end was trimmed by 4 bases and the J gene end by 4 bases; junction bases not matched to a gene: 9. Looked up from germline, CDR1 is SGDLS and CDR2 is YYNGEE. The CDR3 loop spans 15 amino acids. DNA for the CDR3: TGTGCCAGCAGCTCCGGACTAGCTGGTCGAGAGACCCAGTACTTC. Translation: CASSSGLAGRETQYF.

This clonotype was seen only a few times. The chain has TRBV25-1 and TRBJ2-2; tentatively, D is TRBD1 (6 bases). V lost 2 bases and J lost 1, with 11 bases in between. The CDR3 runs 16 residues. The V gene's germline CDR1 is MGHDK and CDR2 SYGVNS. The CDR3 DNA reads as TGTGCCAGCAGTGAAACAGGGATATTGAACACCGGGGAGCTGTTTTTT. Its translation is CASSETGILNTGELFF.

The V and J genes are TRBV11-2 and TRBJ2-7; TRBD2 matches at 10 bases. The closer fit of TRBJ2-1 to the DNA end suggests the J call may be wrong. The CDR3 length is 16 residues. CDR1 and CDR2 (germline): SGHAT, FQNNGV. CDR3 amino acids: CASSTASGRAYNEQFF. The CDR3 DNA sequence: TGTGCCAGCAGTACGGCCAGCGGGAGGGCCTACAATGAGCAGTTCTTC.

This chain links TRBV5-1 with TRBJ1-5, with 11 bases lining up with TRBD1. Germline CDR1 reads SGHRS; CDR2 reads YFSETQ. CDR3 length: 14 amino acids. The ends lost 4 bases at V and 7 bases at J; junction bases unmatched: 4. The CDR3 reads CASSTGQGAQPQHF. The CDR3 DNA reads as TGCGCCAGCAGCACAGGACAGGGGGCACAGCCCCAGCATTTT.

The rearrangement uses TRBV20-1 and TRBJ1-5; 10 bases fit TRBD1. The trim removed 6 bases at V and 6 bases at J, leaving 8 bases unmatched. CDR3 length: 14 residues. In germline, CDR1 is DFQATT, CDR2 SNEGSKA (reference sequence). CDR3 in amino acids: CSARQGATGQPQHF. CDR3 nucleotides: TGCAGTGCCCGACAGGGGGCAACGGGTCAGCCCCAGCATTTT.

The chain joins TRBV7-3 to TRBJ2-7, with TRBD2 as a possible D gene (6 bases). The better agreement between TRBJ2-1 and the DNA end casts doubt on the J call. This CDR3 has 17 residues. Germline V gene lookup returns CDR1 SGHTA and CDR2 FQGTGA. CDR3 in amino acids: CASSPRALATGGNEQFF. The CDR3 DNA reads TGTGCCAGCAGCCCAAGGGCCCTAGCAACCGGGGGCAATGAGCAGTTCTTC.

This clonotype showed up just a few times. V usage is TRBV19 and J usage is TRBJ1-6; TRBD1 is a possible D gene (6 bases). From germline, CDR1 is LNHDA and CDR2 SQIVND (reference sequence). This CDR3 has 18 residues. V gave up 3 bases and J gave up 5 bases, with 20 bases separating them. The CDR3 bases are TGTGCCAGTAGTATGGATCCATCGGGGGCGCATAATAATTCACCCCTCCACTTT. Translating it yields CASSMDPSGAHNNSPLHF.